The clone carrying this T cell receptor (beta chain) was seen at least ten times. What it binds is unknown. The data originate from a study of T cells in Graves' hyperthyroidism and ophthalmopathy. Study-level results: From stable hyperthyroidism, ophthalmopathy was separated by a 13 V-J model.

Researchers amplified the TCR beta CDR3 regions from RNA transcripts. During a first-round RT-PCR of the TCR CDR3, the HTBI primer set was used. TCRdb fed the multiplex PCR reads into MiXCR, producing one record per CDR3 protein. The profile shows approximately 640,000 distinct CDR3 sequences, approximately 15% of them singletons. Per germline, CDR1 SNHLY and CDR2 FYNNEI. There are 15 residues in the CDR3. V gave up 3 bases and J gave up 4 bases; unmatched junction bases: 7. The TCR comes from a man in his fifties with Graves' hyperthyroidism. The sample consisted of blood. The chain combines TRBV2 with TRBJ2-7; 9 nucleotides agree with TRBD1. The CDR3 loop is CASSDPRDRVYEQYF. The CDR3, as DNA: TGTGCCAGCAGTGATCCCCGGGACAGGGTTTACGAGCAGTACTTC.